This is a list of T cell receptor beta chains from one sample in a study of cytomegalovirus exposure and HLA in healthy donors. The protocol was immunoSEQ multiplex PCR, while the TCRdb copy is restricted to in-frame clones and leaves out a portion. The data show about 160,000 clones, around 80% seen once. The specimen sequenced was PBMCs. Receptors originate from a girl aged 5 to 17 in good health and CMV-seropositive. CDR3s leave out the opening cysteine and the closing phenylalanine or tryptophan. A D gene is named only where the DNA matches it firmly.

V: TRBV28
D: NA
CDR3: ASRLRDEQY

V: TRBV4-1
D: NA
CDR3: ASRSRDTNNEQF

V: TRBV18
D: NA
CDR3: ASSPRSVSAYEQY

V: TRBV7-3
D: NA
CDR3: ASSTPRSLMLF

V: TRBV5-1
D: TRBD2
CDR3: ASSLGGGGYNEQF

V: TRBV28
D: NA
CDR3: ASSPPPRKTYEQY

V: TRBV5-1
D: TRBD1
CDR3: ASSARTGDEQF

V: TRBV29-1
D: NA
CDR3: SVQGRKSPYEQY

V: TRBV4-1
D: NA
CDR3: ASSQEWADPTEAF

V: TRBV7-6
D: NA
CDR3: ASSETLRYEQY

V: TRBV29-1
D: NA
CDR3: SGTSTENTEAF

V: TRBV19
D: TRBD1
CDR3: ASSPTGPLYEQY

V: TRBV14
D: NA
CDR3: ASSQEEAYYEQY

V: TRBV11-2
D: TRBD2
CDR3: ASSLDLAGGRYEQY

V: TRBV2
D: TRBD2
CDR3: ASSESGARGNEQF

V: TRBV5-6
D: NA
CDR3: ASGPLSGSNTGELF

V: TRBV7-2
D: TRBD1
CDR3: ASSQGAIWAF

V: TRBV4-1
D: TRBD2
CDR3: ASSRRLAEYNEQF

V: TRBV7-2
D: TRBD1
CDR3: ASSLRGTGVYNEQF

V: TRBV9
D: NA
CDR3: ASSVRGTGELF

V: TRBV29-1
D: NA
CDR3: SARVRVNTEAF

V: TRBV7-7
D: NA
CDR3: ASSLGGDPSYEQY

V: TRBV5-4
D: TRBD1
CDR3: ASSSGTGSEKLF

V: TRBV15
D: TRBD1
CDR3: ATTTDRWDEKLF

V: TRBV30
D: NA
CDR3: AWSGLVGQF

V: TRBV4-1
D: TRBD2
CDR3: ASRTNLAGGSTDTQY

V: TRBV7-2
D: NA
CDR3: ASSWGGPYNEQF

V: TRBV5-4
D: TRBD2
CDR3: ASSLVREDIQY

V: TRBV21-1
D: NA
CDR3: ASSRMFQGLPNTGELF

V: TRBV27
D: NA
CDR3: ASSLSPGTYEQY

V: TRBV23-1
D: TRBD1
CDR3: ASSRDRGRYTGELF

V: TRBV28
D: NA
CDR3: ASYWNTEAF

V: TRBV7-9
D: NA
CDR3: ASSFSRNYEQY

V: TRBV19
D: TRBD1
CDR3: ASSILAGGYGYT

V: TRBV4-1
D: NA
CDR3: ASSPGTWRALSTYNEQF

V: TRBV7-8
D: NA
CDR3: ASSLVTGNTEAF

V: TRBV6-4
D: NA
CDR3: ASSDSQHVGELF

V: TRBV5-6
D: NA
CDR3: ASSHRGAANEKLF

V: TRBV6-1
D: TRBD1
CDR3: ASSRGQGVTEQY

V: TRBV23-1
D: NA
CDR3: ASSQTGANYGYT

V: TRBV5-1
D: NA
CDR3: ASSLFLGRDSYNEQF

V: TRBV27
D: TRBD1
CDR3: ASSGGQGGETQY

V: TRBV19
D: TRBD1
CDR3: ASSADSTGYGNQPQH

V: TRBV6-4
D: NA
CDR3: ASSDSSPGIERRWDGELF

V: TRBV2
D: NA
CDR3: ANRQFAEAF

V: TRBV2
D: NA
CDR3: ASSLEDGGDTEAF

V: TRBV2
D: NA
CDR3: ASSELEGPTQY

V: TRBV30
D: TRBD1
CDR3: AWSAGTGHYGYT

V: TRBV28
D: NA
CDR3: ASKDIGYT

V: TRBV7-9
D: TRBD2
CDR3: ASSHGRATISSYEQY